What follows are 32 T cell receptor beta chains derived from one specimen sequenced in a study of Ad26.COV2.S vaccination and SARS-CoV-2 variants. Treatment defined: approximately 18 received Ad26.COV2.S at low or high dose, single or two shots; roughly 5 received placebo; per-sample allocation not given. The study sampled participants on day 63 after the first vaccine or placebo injection. Some clones are missing from TCRdb's copy, which holds only in-frame ones; the method was immunoSEQ multiplex PCR. The repertoire has a few hundred thousand clones, roughly 90% of them found once; the top ten carry around 5.5%. The starting material was peripheral blood, obtained in a trial of Ad26.COV2.S vaccine versus placebo. These receptors were collected from a person aged 18-60 years who received the Ad26.COV2.S COVID-19 vaccine or a placebo.

The rearrangement joins TRBV19 to TRBJ2-1; perhaps D is TRBD1 or TRBD2 (5 bases each). Germline V gene data show CDR1 as LNHDA and CDR2 as SQIVND (reference sequence). Trimming removed 3 bases from V and 5 bases from J, with 17 bases in between. The CDR3 length is 16 residues. The CDR3 is CASSIEGLGRNNEQFF. Written as DNA, the CDR3 is TGTGCCAGTAGTATTGAGGGGTTGGGTCGAAACAATGAGCAGTTCTTC.

This clone has more than one count but fewer than ten. CDR3 protein: CSASRRTGGEKLFF. The CDR3 bases are TGCAGTGCTAGTAGAAGGACAGGGGGGGAAAAACTGTTTTTT. This chain links TRBV20-1 with TRBJ1-4, with 10 positions matching TRBD1. The CDR3 extends over 14 amino acids. CDR1 is DFQATT and CDR2 is SNEGSKA in the germline V gene (reference sequence). Trimming at V came to 3 bases and at J to 8 bases, leaving 6 bases not matched to a gene.

This clone is a singleton in its sample. The chain has TRBV9 and TRBJ2-3; 14 bases agree with TRBD2. The CDR3 extends over 16 amino acids. CDR1 is SGDLS and CDR2 is YYNGEE in the germline V gene. After removal of 4 bases from V and 4 bases from J, the junction contained 5 bases not matched to a gene. Here the CDR3 reads CASSPGLAGVADTQYF. For the CDR3, the DNA is TGTGCCAGCAGCCCGGGACTAGCGGGAGTCGCAGATACGCAGTATTTT. Together with reference TRBV9 and TRBJ2-3, the CDR3 gives the full variable domain: DSGVTQTPKHLITATGQRVTLRCSPRSGDLSVYWYQQSLDQGLQFLIQYYNGEERAKGNILERFSAQQFPDLHSELNLSSLELGDSALYFCASSPGLAGVADTQYFGPGTRLTVL.

CDR3 bases: TGTGCCATCAGACCAGACAGGGTCCGTGGCTACACCTTC. Protein product: CAIRPDRVRGYTF. This chain uses TRBV7-9 with TRBJ1-2; 7 bases fit TRBD1. This CDR3 comprises 13 residues. Germline CDR1 reads SEHNR; CDR2 reads FQNEAQ (reference sequence). V lost 10 bases to trimming and J lost 7 bases; unmatched junction nucleotides: 12.

The genes are TRBV4-1 and TRBJ2-1; 9 bases align to TRBD2. After removal of 3 bases from V and 6 bases from J, the junction contained 9 bases not matched to a gene. Germline CDR1 and CDR2: MGHRA and YSYEKL. This CDR3 is 16 amino acids long. In DNA, the CDR3 is TGCGCCAGCAGCCAGATAGATCTAGCGGGAACCAATGAGCAGTTCTTC. This sequence encodes CASSQIDLAGTNEQFF.

This clone was counted a single time. The gene calls are TRBV4-1 and TRBJ1-1; 11 nucleotides agree with TRBD1. This CDR3 has 15 residues. Looked up from germline, CDR1 is MGHRA and CDR2 is YSYEKL. J lost 6 bases, V lost 3 bases, and 6 bases had no gene match. CDR3 nucleotide sequence: TGCGCCAGCAGCCATTGGGGGACAGGGGGTTCTGAAGCTTTCTTT. Protein product: CASSHWGTGGSEAFF.

The chain couples TRBV15 to TRBJ1-4; D uncertain. Germline V gene sequence: CDR1 LNHNV, CDR2 YYDKDF (reference sequence). The CDR3 has 15 residues. Deletions cut 0 bases from V and 3 bases from J, with 8 bases between. CDR3 nucleotide sequence: TGTGCCACCAGCAGAGATAAGGACCCTAATGAAAAACTGTTTTTT. Residues: CATSRDKDPNEKLFF.

The chain joins TRBV6-2 or TRBV6-3 to TRBJ1-2; 7 bases agree with TRBD1. The CDR3 has 14 residues. Germline V CDR1 and CDR2: MNHEY, SVGEGT. Trimming cost V 6 bases and J 7 bases; bases outside gene matches: 11. CDR3 sequence (DNA): TGTGCCAGCAGCTCCGGGACAGCGACTGCTGGCTACACCTTC. Protein: CASSSGTATAGYTF.

V and J are TRBV7-9 and TRBJ1-3; D remains ambiguous. The CDR3 length is 16 residues. The V end was cut by 2 bases, the J end by 4 bases, with 15 bases between. The germline V gene encodes CDR1 SEHNR and CDR2 FQNEAQ (reference sequence). CDR3 bases: TGTGCCAGCAGCTTAAACAGCCCCGGTGTGGGAAACACCATATATTTT. It specifies CASSLNSPGVGNTIYF. Full variable domain (outside the CDR3, taken from reference TRBV7-9 and TRBJ1-3): DTGVSQNPRHKITKRGQNVTFRCDPISEHNRLYWYRQTLGQGPEFLTYFQNEAQLEKSRLLSDRFSAERPKGSFSTLEIQRTEQGDSAMYLCASSLNSPGVGNTIYFGEGSWLTVV.

Concerning this clone: At the DNA level, this CDR3 is encoded by other sequences in the same sample as well. This chain uses TRBV9 with TRBJ2-3; D may be TRBD1 or TRBD2 (6 bases each). V lost 0 bases and J 9 bases, leaving 8 bases between the germline ends. Germline CDR1 and CDR2: SGDLS and YYNGEE. The CDR3 sequence is 12 residues long. CDR3 sequence reads: CASSVEGGTQYF. In DNA form, the CDR3 reads TGTGCCAGCAGCGTAGAGGGGGGAACGCAGTATTTT.

The J gene is TRBJ1-2, the V gene TRBV27; D is perhaps TRBD1 (5 bases). V gave up 5 bases and J gave up 8 bases, with 18 bases separating them. CDR1 and CDR2 from the germline V gene are MNHEY and SMNVEV (reference sequence). CDR3 size: 14 residues. Written as DNA, the CDR3 is TGTGCCAGCAGTCGGCTCGGGGGATCGGAAGGCTACACCTTC. Protein: CASSRLGGSEGYTF.

The gene calls are TRBV30 and TRBJ1-4; D is possibly TRBD1 (5 bases). The CDR3 consists of 12 residues. Trimming pared 5 bases from V and 8 bases from J, leaving 12 bases between. Germline CDR1 reads GTSNPN; CDR2 reads SVGIG (reference sequence). This chain's CDR3 is CAWWGYEEKLFF. CDR3 nucleotides: TGTGCCTGGTGGGGGTATGAGGAAAAACTGTTTTTT.

V usage is TRBV19 and J usage is TRBJ2-1; D call uncertain. The CDR3 runs to 11 residues. V was cut by 7 bases and J by 6 bases, with 7 bases left in between. From germline, CDR1 is LNHDA and CDR2 SQIVND (reference sequence). The CDR3 spells CASKTGNEQFF. The DNA of the CDR3 is TGTGCCAGTAAGACCGGCAATGAGCAGTTCTTC.

The rearrangement joins TRBV2 to TRBJ1-6; possible D gene TRBD1, 5 bases. Between the trimmed V and J ends, which lost 6 bases and 1 base, there was a span of 10 bases. Germline V gives CDR1 SNHLY, CDR2 FYNNEI. The CDR3 consists of 15 residues. In nucleotides, the CDR3 is TGTGCCAGCAGGACAGACGTTTCCTATAATTCACCCCTCCACTTT. Its translation: CASRTDVSYNSPLHF.

The chain joins TRBV5-5 to TRBJ1-5; D is possibly TRBD1 (5 bases). CDR3 length: 15 residues. With 0 bases removed from V and 6 bases from J, the gap between germline ends came to 13 bases. From germline, CDR1 is SGHKS and CDR2 YYEKEE (reference sequence). The CDR3 DNA sequence: TGTGCCAGCAGCTTGGATCCGGGGACGTCTCAGCCCCAGCATTTT. Its translation is CASSLDPGTSQPQHF. The full variable domain, its missing parts supplied by reference TRBV5-5 and TRBJ1-5, is DAGVTQSPTHLIKTRGQQVTLRCSPISGHKSVSWYQQVLGQGPQFIFQYYEKEERGRGNFPDRFSARQFPNYSSELNVNALLLGDSALYLCASSLDPGTSQPQHFGDGTRLSIL.

The chain uses TRBV27 and TRBJ2-1; the D is unclear. The CDR3 sequence is 13 residues long. Germline V gene data show CDR1 as MNHEY and CDR2 as SMNVEV (reference sequence). Trimming cost V 2 bases and J 3 bases, with 5 bases left between them. The CDR3 DNA sequence: TGTGCCAGCAGTTTAGCCCACTACAATGAGCAGTTCTTC. Residues: CASSLAHYNEQFF.

The chain recombines TRBV30 with TRBJ1-1; maybe TRBD1 (5 bases). There are 14 residues in the CDR3. Germline V gene lookup returns CDR1 GTSNPN and CDR2 SVGIG (reference sequence). Trimming cost V 0 bases and J 4 bases, with 12 bases left between them. Here the CDR3 reads CAWSVKGASTEAFF. The CDR3 DNA follows: TGTGCCTGGAGTGTTAAAGGGGCCAGCACTGAAGCTTTCTTT.

The chain is built from TRBV6-2 or TRBV6-3 and TRBJ2-7; 12 nucleotides line up with TRBD2. The CDR3 is made up of 14 amino acids. Germline V lookup: CDR1 MNHEY, CDR2 SVGEGT. V was clipped by 6 bases and J by 7 bases; unmatched bases: 7. CDR3 loop: CASSRLAGVYEQYV. CDR3 nucleotides: TGTGCCAGCAGCCGACTAGCGGGAGTATATGAGCAGTACGTC.

The chain couples TRBV5-4 to TRBJ2-2; D may correspond to TRBD1 or TRBD2 (5 bases each). The V and J ends lost 5 bases and 3 bases respectively, with 14 bases between them. The CDR3 sequence is 15 residues long. The germline gives CDR1 SGHNT, CDR2 YYREEE (reference sequence). In DNA form, the CDR3 reads TGTGCCAGCAGAGCGGACACATATTACACCGGGGAGCTGTTTTTT. It specifies CASRADTYYTGELFF.

The chain is built from TRBV5-4 and TRBJ1-2; the D gene is possibly TRBD1 (5 bases). CDR3 length equals 15 residues. Deletions cut 2 bases from V and 4 bases from J, with 15 bases between. Per germline, CDR1 SGHNT and CDR2 YYREEE (reference sequence). The CDR3 sequence is CASSFRGQGSYGYTF. The DNA of the CDR3 is TGTGCCAGCAGCTTCCGCGGGCAGGGCTCCTATGGCTACACCTTC.

The V and J genes are TRBV6-5 and TRBJ1-2; D not resolved. This CDR3 is 13 amino acids long. Trimming left V 6 bases short and J 8 bases short, with 16 bases between. Per the germline V gene, CDR1 is MNHEY and CDR2 is SVGAGI. The CDR3, as DNA: TGTGCCAGCAGCCTCGAGGGTATGGAGGGCTACACCTTC. Translation gives CASSLEGMEGYTF.

This clone has only one observation. This chain links TRBV5-6 with TRBJ1-6; TRBD1 aligns across 7 bases. The length of the CDR3 is 15 residues. Looked up from germline, CDR1 is SGHDT and CDR2 is YYEEEE. V dropped 2 bases and J dropped 6; count of bases not matched to a gene: 5. The CDR3 nucleotides are TGTGCCAGCAGCTTCTCGGACAGGTTTAATTCACCCCTCCACTTT. Its protein product is CASSFSDRFNSPLHF.

Written as DNA, the CDR3 is TGTGCCAGTACCGAGAGGGAGTTAATCGGCCGTGGGAGCAATCAGCCCCAGCATTTT. Translating it yields CASTERELIGRGSNQPQHF. This chain uses TRBV19 with TRBJ1-5; D not certain. Trimming cost V 7 bases and J 1 base, with 26 bases left between them. Germline assignment: CDR1 LNHDA and CDR2 SQIVND (reference sequence). The CDR3 covers 19 residues. The variable domain in full, with the rest retrieved from reference TRBV19 and TRBJ1-5, is DGGITQSPKYLFRKEGQNVTLSCEQNLNHDAMYWYRQDPGQGLRLIYYSQIVNDFQKGDIAEGYSVSREKKESFPLTVTSAQKNPTAFYLCASTERELIGRGSNQPQHFGDGTRLSIL.

The V call is TRBV24-1, the J call TRBJ2-3; D might be TRBD2 (6 bases). Germline loops: CDR1 KGHDR, CDR2 SFDVKD. V shed 7 bases and J shed 6 bases, with 19 bases lying between them. The CDR3 spans 15 residues. The CDR3 spells CATSPGLLEKDTQYF. The CDR3 region has the DNA TGTGCCACCAGCCCGGGACTCCTGGAAAAGGATACGCAGTATTTT.

This clone was detected only once. The J gene is TRBJ2-3, the V gene TRBV6-4; 9 bases agree with TRBD2. This CDR3 comprises 17 residues. V gave up 4 bases and J gave up 0 bases; unmatched junction bases: 8. Per the germline V gene, CDR1 is MRHNA and CDR2 is SNTAGT. The CDR3: CASSALPSGGSTDTQYF. CDR3 DNA: TGTGCCAGCAGTGCTCTGCCGAGCGGGGGGAGCACAGATACGCAGTATTTT.

This chain uses TRBV5-1 with TRBJ2-1; 7 bases are a match to TRBD2. This CDR3 has 14 amino acids. Trimming at V came to 2 bases and at J to 6 bases, leaving 5 bases not matched to a gene. CDR1 and CDR2 (germline): SGHRS, YFSETQ. Written as DNA, the CDR3 is TGCGCCAGCAGCTTCGGACTAGAAGTCAATGAGCAGTTCTTC. This gives the protein CASSFGLEVNEQFF.

Only one count was recorded for this clone. The chain combines TRBV5-8 with TRBJ2-1; either TRBD1 or TRBD2 may fit D (6 bases each). CDR1 and CDR2 (germline): SGHTS, YDEGEE. This CDR3 is 15 amino acids long. Trimming pared 3 bases from V and 3 bases from J, leaving 13 bases between. CDR3 DNA: TGTGCCAGCAGCTCTACGGGGGCCAACTACAATGAGCAGTTCTTC. Amino acid sequence: CASSSTGANYNEQFF.

V is TRBV27 and J is TRBJ2-1; unclear D gene. Trimming removed 3 bases from V and 1 base from J, with 7 bases in between. The CDR3 covers 14 residues. Germline V gene lookup returns CDR1 MNHEY and CDR2 SMNVEV (reference sequence). The CDR3 spells CASSFSVSYNEQFF. The CDR3 coding sequence is TGTGCCAGCAGTTTTTCTGTTTCCTACAATGAGCAGTTCTTC.

The chain joins TRBV7-8 to TRBJ2-4; 7 bases agree with TRBD1. This CDR3 comprises 14 residues. J lost 2 bases, V lost 5 bases, and 3 bases had no gene match. Germline loops: CDR1 SGHVS, CDR2 FQNEAQ. This CDR3 reads CASSPQGTKNIQYF. DNA of the CDR3: TGTGCCAGCAGCCCACAGGGGACCAAAAACATTCAGTACTTC.

J is TRBJ1-1 and V is TRBV3-1 (or the pseudogene TRBV3-2); D may be TRBD1 (5 bases). CDR1 and CDR2 from the germline V gene are LGHDT and YNNKEL (reference sequence). The CDR3 loop spans 14 amino acids. The ends were cut back, 2 bases at V and 2 bases at J, with 9 bases in the middle. The CDR3 sequence: CASSQSQGNTEAFF. The CDR3 DNA follows: TGTGCCAGCAGCCAATCGCAGGGCAACACTGAAGCTTTCTTT.

This clone was picked up many times. This sequence joins TRBV29-1 and TRBJ1-5, with D uncertain. With 4 bases removed from V and 5 bases from J, the gap between germline ends came to 9 bases. The CDR3 is 12 amino acids. Germline V gives CDR1 SQVTM, CDR2 ANQGSEA. The CDR3 nucleotides are TGCAGCGTTGGGGGATCAGATCAGCCCCAGCATTTT. This sequence encodes CSVGGSDQPQHF. Combining the CDR3 with reference TRBV29-1 and TRBJ1-5 gives the whole variable domain SAVISQKPSRDICQRGTSLTIQCQVDSQVTMMFWYRQQPGQSLTLIATANQGSEATYESGFVIDKFPISRPNLTFSTLTVSNMSPEDSSIYLCSVGGSDQPQHFGDGTRLSIL.

CDR3 coding DNA: TGTGCCAGCAGTTTGCGGGCAGCCCGGAGCTACGAGCAGTACGTC. Translating gives CASSLRAARSYEQYV. The chain links TRBV27 to TRBJ2-7; TRBD2 is a possible D gene (5 bases). This CDR3 contains 15 residues. V gave up 3 bases and J gave up 3 bases, with 15 bases separating them. CDR1 MNHEY and CDR2 SMNVEV come from the germline V gene (reference sequence).